Presented here are 29 T cell receptor beta chains from one specimen sequenced in a study of technical replicates of blood from four donors. Only in-frame clones appear in the TCRdb table, and some are missing; sequencing was by immunoSEQ multiplex PCR. The sample carries 56,000 or so clones, about 95% recorded once. Source material: PBMCs. All receptors derive from a human donor in good health. Some clones in this sample may be carry-over from other donors' samples.

This clone occurred once. The chain carries TRBV5-1 and TRBJ2-3; 10 bases match TRBD1. Unmatched junction bases numbered 1, after V lost 2 bases and J lost 1 base. The CDR3 is 15 residues long. Germline loops: CDR1 SGHRS, CDR2 YFSETQ. Written as DNA, the CDR3 is TGCGCCAGCAGCTTCGGGACAGGGGGCACAGATACGCAGTATTTT. Translating it yields CASSFGTGGTDTQYF.

V gene TRBV9 combines with J gene TRBJ1-6; possibly TRBD1 for D (6 bases). Trimming stripped 3 bases from V and 6 bases from J, with 16 bases between. The CDR3 totals 16 residues. The V gene's germline CDR1 is SGDLS and CDR2 YYNGEE. CDR3: CASSAPPGHTNSPLHF. The CDR3 DNA follows: TGTGCCAGCAGCGCACCCCCGGGACACACTAATTCACCCCTCCACTTT.

The rearrangement joins TRBV5-4 to TRBJ1-2, with D unresolved. CDR1 is SGHNT, CDR2 YYREEE, per germline (reference sequence). The CDR3 is made up of 13 amino acids. The V end lost 0 bases, the J end lost 6 bases, and 9 bases lay between the germline ends. CDR3 region: CASSLERLDGYTF. DNA of the CDR3: TGTGCCAGCAGCTTGGAGCGTTTGGATGGCTACACCTTC.

The chain uses TRBV9 and TRBJ2-7; 7 bases agree with TRBD1. This CDR3 comprises 15 residues. Germline V gene lookup returns CDR1 SGDLS and CDR2 YYNGEE. The ends lost 4 bases at V and 6 bases at J; junction bases unmatched: 13. CDR3 residues: CASSPGTAKGLEQYF. In nucleotides, the CDR3 is TGTGCCAGCAGCCCAGGGACAGCCAAGGGCCTCGAGCAGTACTTC.

This clone has a single count. The CDR3 loop reads CASDARGETFF. The CDR3 coding sequence is TGTGCCAGCGATGCTCGGGGAGAAACTTTCTTT. The chain joins TRBV7-9 to TRBJ1-1; D is unresolved. Per germline, CDR1 SEHNR and CDR2 FQNEAQ (reference sequence). This CDR3 is 11 amino acids long. V lost 8 bases to trimming and J lost 12 bases, with 16 bases between them.

CDR3 sequence reads: CASSVGGTSAKNEQFF. The CDR3 region has the DNA TGTGCCAGCAGCGTAGGGGGGACTAGCGCTAAAAATGAGCAGTTCTTC. This chain uses TRBV9 with TRBJ2-1, with 10 positions matching TRBD2. This CDR3 has 16 amino acids. Trimming took 0 bases from V and 7 from J; bases not matched to a gene: 7. In germline, CDR1 is SGDLS, CDR2 YYNGEE.

The chain employs TRBV4-2 and TRBJ2-2; 7 nucleotides agree with TRBD1. Per germline, CDR1 LGHNA and CDR2 YNFKEQ. The V segment lost 6 bases and the J segment 4 bases; nucleotides outside the gene matches: 5. This CDR3 region has 14 residues. The CDR3 is CASSWRQGTGELFF. In nucleotides, the CDR3 is TGTGCCAGCAGTTGGAGACAGGGCACCGGGGAGCTGTTTTTT.

This chain connects TRBV7-2 to TRBJ2-7, with unresolved D. V was trimmed by 5 bases and J by 2 bases, leaving 16 bases between them. Germline-derived CDR1 and CDR2 are SGHTA and FQGNSA. The CDR3 extends over 15 amino acids. CDR3 sequence (DNA): TGTGCCAGCAGCCCCCCGACGGCCAGCGCCTACGAGCAGTACTTC. This gives the protein CASSPPTASAYEQYF.

For the CDR3, the DNA is TGCAGCGTTGATACAGGACAGGGGAACACCGGGGAGCTGTTTTTT. It yields the protein CSVDTGQGNTGELFF. The chain is built from TRBV29-1 and TRBJ2-2, with TRBD1 matching over 8 bases. This CDR3 comprises 15 residues. Germline V gene sequence: CDR1 SQVTM, CDR2 ANQGSEA. V was clipped by 3 bases and J by 1 base; unmatched bases: 4.

J is TRBJ1-2 and V is TRBV10-3; possibly TRBD1 for D (6 bases). Germline assignment: CDR1 ENHRY and CDR2 SYGVKD. V lost 2 bases to trimming and J lost 6 bases, with 16 bases between them. The CDR3 spans 15 residues. The chain's CDR3 is CAISEASTGSNGYTF. For the CDR3, the DNA is TGTGCCATCAGTGAGGCATCAACAGGGAGCAATGGCTACACCTTC.

The chain uses TRBV19 and TRBJ1-2; tentatively, D is TRBD1 (6 bases). The V gene's germline CDR1 is LNHDA and CDR2 SQIVND (reference sequence). This CDR3 is 13 amino acids long. The V end was cut by 10 bases, the J end by 0 bases, with 12 bases between. For the CDR3, the DNA is TGTGCCATTAGGACAGATTCTAACTATGGCTACACCTTC. Translated, it gives CAIRTDSNYGYTF.

This chain uses TRBV4-1 with TRBJ2-1; 7 nucleotides match TRBD1. Germline V lookup: CDR1 MGHRA, CDR2 YSYEKL. CDR3 size: 15 residues. V lost 2 bases, J lost 10 bases, and 11 bases stayed unmatched. CDR3 in DNA: TGCGCCAGCAGCCAAACGAACCGCAACAGGGGAGAGCAGTTCTTC. As protein: CASSQTNRNRGEQFF.

This chain connects TRBV7-8 to TRBJ2-7; tentative D call: TRBD1 (5 bases). Germline CDR1 reads SGHVS; CDR2 reads FQNEAQ. V shed 2 bases and J shed 9 bases, with 17 bases lying between them. The CDR3 has 14 amino acids. The CDR3 reads CASSLSTGRPAQYF. CDR3 sequence (DNA): TGTGCCAGCAGCTTAAGCACAGGCCGCCCCGCGCAGTACTTC.

This chain joins TRBV6-6 and TRBJ2-7; TRBD2 agrees at 7 bases. Per germline, CDR1 MNHNY and CDR2 SVGAGI (reference sequence). J lost 1 base, V lost 5 bases, and 5 bases had no gene match. The CDR3 is made up of 14 amino acids. The CDR3 reads CASSPGLVSYEQYF. CDR3 DNA sequence: TGTGCCAGCAGTCCAGGACTAGTTTCCTACGAGCAGTACTTC.

This clone is a singleton in its sample. The rearrangement joins TRBV2 to TRBJ2-7; 8 positions match TRBD2. V dropped 0 bases and J dropped 6; count of bases not matched to a gene: 13. Germline V gene lookup returns CDR1 SNHLY and CDR2 FYNNEI. There are 17 residues in the CDR3. The CDR3 sequence: CASSEAVVLAAKGEQYF. The CDR3 nucleotides read TGTGCCAGCAGTGAAGCCGTAGTACTAGCGGCCAAGGGCGAGCAGTACTTC.

This chain joins TRBV7-2 and TRBJ2-5; tentative D call: TRBD1 (6 bases). The germline V gene encodes CDR1 SGHTA and CDR2 FQGNSA. The germline V and J ends were trimmed by 5 bases and 3 bases, with 10 bases remaining between them. The CDR3 contains 13 residues. CDR3 coding DNA: TGTGCCAGCAGCCGGGACATCAAAGAGACCCAGTACTTC. This encodes CASSRDIKETQYF.

The genes are TRBV25-1 and TRBJ2-6; tentatively, D is TRBD1 (6 bases). V gave up 3 bases and J gave up 0 bases, with 9 bases separating them. This CDR3 has 16 amino acids. CDR1 and CDR2 from the germline V gene are MGHDK and SYGVNS. CDR3 residues: CASSDSGVSGANVLTF. The DNA for the CDR3 is TGTGCCAGCAGTGATTCAGGGGTCTCTGGGGCCAACGTCCTGACTTTC.

The rearrangement joins TRBV15 to TRBJ1-5; no definite D call. CDR1 is LNHNV and CDR2 is YYDKDF in the germline V gene (reference sequence). This CDR3 region has 13 residues. Deletions cut 3 bases from V and 10 bases from J, with 13 bases between. The DNA for the CDR3 is TGTGCCACCAGCAGGTTACTGCGCGGACCCCAGCATTTT. It specifies CATSRLLRGPQHF. The entire variable domain, with the rest obtained from reference TRBV15 and TRBJ1-5, is as follows: DAMVIQNPRYQVTQFGKPVTLSCSQTLNHNVMYWYQQKSSQAPKLLFHYYDKDFNNEADTPDNFQSRRPNTSFCFLDIRSPGLGDTAMYLCATSRLLRGPQHFGDGTRLSIL.

The genes are TRBV18 and TRBJ2-7; TRBD1 aligns across 10 bases. The V and J ends lost 5 bases and 5 bases, in that order; junction bases with no gene match: 6. Germline assignment: CDR1 KGHSH and CDR2 LQKENI. This CDR3 spans 14 amino acids. The CDR3: CASSLTGTGDEQYF. CDR3 coding DNA: TGTGCCAGCTCATTAACCGGGACAGGGGACGAGCAGTACTTC.

V usage is TRBV9 and J usage is TRBJ1-2, with 8 positions matching TRBD1. The CDR3 has 12 residues. Germline assignment: CDR1 SGDLS and CDR2 YYNGEE. The V gene end was trimmed by 3 bases and the J gene end by 12 bases; junction bases not matched to a gene: 7. CDR3 protein: CASSDRDRPHTF. The CDR3 nucleotides read TGTGCCAGCAGCGACCGGGACAGGCCCCACACCTTC.

The rearrangement joins TRBV6-1 to TRBJ2-7; tentative D call: TRBD2 (7 bases). Germline lookup yields CDR1 MNHNS and CDR2 SASEGT. The CDR3 contains 16 residues. V was trimmed by 3 bases and J by 2 bases, leaving 17 bases between them. The CDR3: CASSDGGNRVTYEQYF. CDR3 DNA sequence: TGTGCCAGCAGTGACGGGGGGAACAGGGTCACCTACGAGCAGTACTTC.

In this sample, this clone turned up once. The chain carries TRBV6-5 and TRBJ2-7; 7 positions agree with TRBD1. CDR1 and CDR2 (germline): MNHEY, SVGAGI. The length of the CDR3 is 12 residues. Trimming at V came to 5 bases and at J to 6 bases, leaving 4 bases not matched to a gene. CDR3 region: CASSDTGAEQYF. DNA of the CDR3: TGTGCCAGCAGTGATACAGGGGCCGAGCAGTACTTC.

This chain uses TRBV7-9 with TRBJ2-7, with 7 bases that match TRBD1. V gave up 1 base and J gave up 4 bases; unmatched junction bases: 16. The CDR3 is 18 residues long. Per germline, CDR1 SEHNR and CDR2 FQNEAQ (reference sequence). CDR3 in amino acids: CASSLGLEGQVGGYEQYF. CDR3 DNA: TGTGCCAGCAGCTTAGGTTTGGAAGGACAGGTCGGTGGGTACGAGCAGTACTTC.

This chain connects TRBV7-2 to TRBJ1-2; D perhaps matches TRBD1 (5 bases). CDR3 size: 13 residues. Trimming took 4 bases from V and 6 from J, leaving 12 bases between them. Germline V lookup: CDR1 SGHTA, CDR2 FQGNSA. Here the CDR3 DNA reads TGTGCCAGCAGCTCGGGCAGGGATGATGGCTACACCTTC. Translation: CASSSGRDDGYTF. Based on the CDR3 plus reference TRBV7-2 and TRBJ1-2, the full variable domain is GAGVSQSPSNKVTEKGKDVELRCDPISGHTALYWYRQSLGQGLEFLIYFQGNSAPDKSGLPSDRFSAERTGGSVSTLTIQRTQQEDSAVYLCASSSGRDDGYTFGSGTRLTVV.

The J gene is TRBJ2-7, the V gene TRBV4-3; TRBD2 matches at 11 bases. Germline-derived CDR1 and CDR2 are LGHNA and YSLEER. The CDR3 covers 20 residues. V shed 0 bases and J 3 bases; nucleotides not matched to a gene: 16. As DNA, the CDR3 is TGCGCCAGCAGCCAAGAAATACGTAGCGGGGGGGACGTTTTCATCTACGAGCAGTACTTC. The encoded protein is CASSQEIRSGGDVFIYEQYF.

The genes are TRBV5-1 and TRBJ1-1; a possible D gene is TRBD1 (6 bases). The CDR3 consists of 15 residues. Germline V gives CDR1 SGHRS, CDR2 YFSETQ. Trimming removed 4 bases from V and 0 bases from J, with 13 bases in between. DNA for the CDR3: TGCGCCAGCAGCCCTGATACAGGGATGAACACTGAAGCTTTCTTT. Translated: CASSPDTGMNTEAFF.

This clone was observed a single time. V gene TRBV5-1 combines with J gene TRBJ2-3; TRBD1 aligns across 9 bases. Trimming cost V 0 bases and J 5 bases; bases outside gene matches: 7. The CDR3 extends over 16 amino acids. The germline gives CDR1 SGHRS, CDR2 YFSETQ. As DNA, the CDR3 is TGCGCCAGCAGCTTGGAGGGACAGGGCGGGAGAGATACGCAGTATTTT. Its protein product is CASSLEGQGGRDTQYF.

This rearrangement joins TRBV30 to TRBJ1-1; 7 positions match TRBD1. The CDR3 has 13 amino acids. The V and J ends lost 5 bases and 3 bases, in that order; junction bases with no gene match: 6. Germline CDR1 GTSNPN, CDR2 SVGIG (reference sequence). This chain's CDR3 is CAWEGDSYTEAFF. The CDR3, as DNA: TGTGCCTGGGAAGGGGACAGTTACACTGAAGCTTTCTTT.

The sample holds one count of this clone. The gene calls are TRBV6-6 and TRBJ2-7; TRBD1 matches 8 bases. Unmatched junction bases numbered 11, after V lost 6 bases and J lost 4 bases. CDR3 length: 15 amino acids. CDR1 and CDR2 (germline): MNHNY, SVGAGI (reference sequence). The CDR3 loop reads CASSQYRDRLYEQYF. The CDR3 region has the DNA TGTGCCAGCAGCCAATACCGGGACAGGTTGTACGAGCAGTACTTC.